Listed below are T cell receptor beta chains from one sample, sequenced in a study of blood T cell repertoires in COVID-19. Only in-frame clones appear in the TCRdb table, and some are missing; sequencing was by immunoSEQ multiplex PCR. The table has approximately 380,000 clones, more than 85% seen once. Sequencing was done on a sample of PBMCs or T cells enriched from blood (not recorded which). All receptors come from a woman in her forties who had been exposed to COVID-19. The CDR3 runs from the conserved cysteine through the conserved F or W. Fields, in order: V gene, D gene, clone size, J gene, CDR3 protein, CDR3 DNA. A D gene is named only where the DNA matches it firmly. Size values are once, few and many counts, or a class for expanded clones, and some rows have none.

>TRBV7-2|TRBD2|NA|TRBJ2-1
CASSPAGGLYNEQFF
TGTGCCAGCAGCCCAGCGGGAGGTTTGTACAATGAGCAGTTCTTC
>TRBV27|TRBD1|NA|TRBJ1-2
CASRTPGGGYGYTF
TGTGCCAGCAGGACACCAGGGGGCGGCTATGGCTACACCTTC
>TRBV5-1|NA|NA|TRBJ2-7
CASSAQGTRATYEQYF
TGCGCCAGCAGCGCCCAGGGGACGCGGGCGACGTACGAGCAGTACTTC
>TRBV5-8|TRBD1|NA|TRBJ2-3
CASSLDRATDTQYF
TGTGCCAGCAGCTTAGACAGGGCAACAGATACGCAGTATTTT
>TRBV3-1/TRBV3-2|NA|NA|TRBJ1-5
CASSQEGARSSQHF
TGTGCCAGCAGCCAAGAGGGAGCCAGGTCGTCCCAGCATTTT
>TRBV19|NA|NA|TRBJ2-1
CASSKKTPTRGLVDEQFF
TGTGCCAGTAGTAAGAAAACGCCGACTAGGGGATTGGTGGATGAGCAGTTCTTC
>TRBV12-3/TRBV12-4|NA|NA|TRBJ1-3
CASSPVSGNTIYF
TGTGCCAGCAGCCCCGTCTCTGGAAACACCATATATTTT
>TRBV5-5|NA|NA|TRBJ1-6
CASSLGQLNSPLHF
TGTGCCAGCAGCTTGGGACAGCTTAATTCACCCCTCCACTTT
>TRBV5-1|NA|NA|TRBJ1-4
CASSSEGLDEKLFF
TGCGCCAGCAGCTCGGAGGGGTTGGATGAAAAACTGTTTTTT
>TRBV18|TRBD1|once|TRBJ2-5
CASSAGGSYQETQYF
TGTGCCAGCTCAGCAGGGGGCTCGTACCAAGAGACCCAGTACTTC
>TRBV14|NA|NA|TRBJ2-3
CASSHPRGGTDTQYF
TGTGCCAGCAGCCACCCTAGAGGTGGCACAGATACGCAGTATTTT
>TRBV6-5|TRBD1|NA|TRBJ2-3
CASSPTGGLTDTQYF
TGTGCCAGCAGCCCGACAGGGGGTCTCACAGATACGCAGTATTTT
>TRBV11-3|TRBD1|NA|TRBJ1-1
CASSLDLTGLDTEAFF
TGTGCCAGCAGCTTGGATCTGACAGGGCTAGACACTGAAGCTTTCTTT
>TRBV7-9|TRBD2|NA|TRBJ2-5
CASSWTSGIETQYF
TGTGCCAGCAGCTGGACTAGCGGGATTGAGACCCAGTACTTC
>TRBV7-3|NA|NA|TRBJ2-2
CASSARTANTGELFF
TGTGCCAGCAGCGCACGGACAGCAAACACCGGGGAGCTGTTTTTT
>TRBV18|NA|NA|TRBJ2-5
CASSPSSRETQYF
TGTGCCAGCTCACCTTCTTCCCGGGAGACCCAGTACTTC
>TRBV5-6|NA|NA|TRBJ1-5
CASSRTHSNQPQHF
TGTGCCAGCAGCAGGACACATAGCAATCAGCCCCAGCATTTT
>TRBV5-4|TRBD1|NA|TRBJ2-1
CASSSRDRARDEQFF
TGTGCCAGCAGCTCCCGGGACAGGGCTCGGGATGAGCAGTTCTTC
>TRBV19|NA|NA|TRBJ1-1
CASSIKRGTEAFF
TGTGCCAGTAGTATTAAAAGGGGAACTGAAGCTTTCTTT
>TRBV7-2|TRBD2|once|TRBJ2-1
CASSHSGGLAEGYEQFF
TGTGCCAGCAGCCACTCAGGGGGACTAGCGGAGGGGTATGAGCAGTTCTTC
>TRBV7-6|TRBD2|NA|TRBJ2-2
CASSAGASGKNTGELFF
TGTGCCAGCAGTGCGGGGGCTAGCGGGAAGAACACCGGGGAGCTGTTTTTT
>TRBV29-1|NA|NA|TRBJ2-7
CSVARDVTYEQYF
TGCAGCGTTGCCAGGGATGTTACCTACGAGCAGTACTTC
>TRBV3-1/TRBV3-2|TRBD1|NA|TRBJ1-1
CASSRDRVADEAFF
TGTGCCAGCAGCAGGGACAGGGTCGCGGATGAAGCTTTCTTT
>TRBV7-9|TRBD2|NA|TRBJ2-1
CASSLSGSSNEQFF
TGTGCCAGCAGCCTTAGCGGGAGTTCTAATGAGCAGTTCTTC
>TRBV27|TRBD2|NA|TRBJ2-3
CASSLIPPTSGSTDTQYF
TGTGCCAGCAGTTTAATTCCCCCGACTAGCGGGAGCACAGATACGCAGTATTTT
>TRBV30|TRBD1|NA|TRBJ1-5
CAWSLGGRQPQHF
TGTGCCTGGAGTCTAGGGGGCCGGCAGCCCCAGCATTTT
>TRBV7-6|TRBD1|NA|TRBJ1-4
CASSLQGAVNEKLFF
TGTGCCAGCAGCTTGCAGGGGGCTGTTAATGAAAAACTGTTTTTT
>TRBV7-6|NA|NA|TRBJ1-4
CASSSTHRGASGEKLFF
TGTGCCAGCAGCTCAACGCATCGTGGAGCGAGTGGTGAAAAACTGTTTTTT
>TRBV5-1|TRBD1|NA|TRBJ2-5
CASSSGGGLETQYF
TGCGCCAGCAGCTCAGGGGGCGGGCTAGAGACCCAGTACTTC
>TRBV19|NA|NA|TRBJ1-6
CASSASGVNSPLHF
TGTGCCAGTAGTGCTTCAGGGGTAAACTCACCCCTCCACTTT